This T cell receptor beta chain appears in the sequencing data of a study of OX40 agonist ivuxolimab in advanced cancers. At the level of the study: Cohort: 80% to 85% men, mean age around 61, aged about 20 to 80.

V shed 0 bases and J shed 3 bases, with 8 bases lying between them. CDR1 is LNHNV and CDR2 is YYDKDF in the germline V gene (reference sequence). This CDR3 contains 15 residues. Patients had blood sampled at baseline and again on cycle 4 day 1 and cycle 7 day 1. Measured with immunoSEQ multiplex PCR; TCRdb has only the in-frame clones, and not every one. This sample has some 28,000 clones, with around 86% found just once. The source material was CD4+ or CD8+ T cells sorted from blood, sampled in a trial of the OX40 agonist ivuxolimab. The source of this sequence is an adult with an advanced solid tumor such as melanoma, head and neck, liver or kidney cancer. This chain uses TRBV15 with TRBJ2-2; D is perhaps TRBD1 or TRBD2 (5 bases each). CDR3 residues: CATSRDGGYTGELFF. The CDR3 coding sequence is TGTGCCACCAGCAGAGATGGGGGTTACACCGGGGAGCTGTTTTTT. The full variable domain, with the rest looked up from reference TRBV15 and TRBJ2-2, is DAMVIQNPRYQVTQFGKPVTLSCSQTLNHNVMYWYQQKSSQAPKLLFHYYDKDFNNEADTPDNFQSRRPNTSFCFLDIRSPGLGDTAMYLCATSRDGGYTGELFFGEGSRLTVL.